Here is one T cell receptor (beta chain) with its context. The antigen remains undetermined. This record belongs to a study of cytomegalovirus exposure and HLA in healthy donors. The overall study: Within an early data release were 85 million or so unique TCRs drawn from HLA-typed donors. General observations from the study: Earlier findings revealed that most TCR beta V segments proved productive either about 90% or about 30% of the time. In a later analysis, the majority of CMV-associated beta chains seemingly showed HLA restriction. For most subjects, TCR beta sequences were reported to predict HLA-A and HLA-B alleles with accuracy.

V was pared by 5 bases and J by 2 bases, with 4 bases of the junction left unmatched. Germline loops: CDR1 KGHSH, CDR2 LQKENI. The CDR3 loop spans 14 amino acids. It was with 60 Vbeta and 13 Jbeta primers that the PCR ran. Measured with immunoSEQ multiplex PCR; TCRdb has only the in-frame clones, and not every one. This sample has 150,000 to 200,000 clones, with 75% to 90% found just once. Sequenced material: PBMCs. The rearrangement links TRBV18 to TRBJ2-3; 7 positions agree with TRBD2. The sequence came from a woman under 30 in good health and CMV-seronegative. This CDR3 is CASSKAGLTDTQYF. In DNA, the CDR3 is TGTGCCAGCTCAAAAGCGGGGCTCACAGATACGCAGTATTTT.